This is a list of T cell receptor beta chains from one sample in a study of naive and memory T cell subsets. TCRdb reprocessed the UMI-ligation and nested PCR reads with MiXCR, giving one entry per CDR3 protein. The table has 84,000 or so distinct CDR3 sequences, over 7% seen once. The material sequenced was central memory CD4+ T cells from blood. Receptors originate from a human donor in good health. The CDR3 runs from the conserved cysteine through the conserved F or W. Each record gives: D gene, clone size, J gene, V gene, CDR3 DNA, CDR3 protein. D genes are given only for firm matches. Size is omitted from some rows. Given values are once, few, many or a class for expanded clones.

>-|many|TRBJ2-3|TRBV7-2
TGTGCCAGCAGCTTGGTGCCTCGGGATACGCAGTATTTT
CASSLVPRDTQYF
>-|-|TRBJ2-5|TRBV29-1
TGCAGCTTCACCCCCGGGACACTCATCCAAGAGACCCAGTACTTC
CSFTPGTLIQETQYF
>-|-|TRBJ2-3|TRBV4-1
TGCGCCAGCAGCCAAGAGACGTTTTCAGATACGCAGTATTTT
CASSQETFSDTQYF
>-|-|TRBJ2-2|TRBV29-1
TGCAGCGCCGAAGGACATTCGAACACCGGGGAGCTGTTTTTT
CSAEGHSNTGELFF
>TRBD1|many|TRBJ1-1|TRBV5-5
TGTGCCAGCAGCGCGGGACAGGTGAATATCAACACTGAAGCTTTCTTT
CASSAGQVNINTEAFF
>-|few|TRBJ2-7|TRBV10-3
TGTGCCATGGCGCAGGACTACGAGCAGTACTTC
CAMAQDYEQYF
>-|many|TRBJ1-1|TRBV5-6
TGTGCCAGCAGCCTGACGAACACTGAAGCTTTCTTT
CASSLTNTEAFF
>-|-|TRBJ1-1|TRBV19
TGTGCCAGTAGTCCGAACGGGGGGATGAACACTGAAGCTTTCTTT
CASSPNGGMNTEAFF
>-|-|TRBJ1-6|TRBV14
TGTGCCAGCAGCCAAGATGGCCGGCTTAATTCACCCCTCCACTTT
CASSQDGRLNSPLHF
>TRBD2|many|TRBJ2-5|TRBV11-2
TGTGCCAGCAGCCCACGGATAGCGGGGGGGCGACAAGAGACCCAGTACTTC
CASSPRIAGGRQETQYF
>-|few|TRBJ1-5|TRBV28
TGTGCCAGCAGTTTTGGGTCAGGGAGTAGCAATCAGCCCCAGCATTTT
CASSFGSGSSNQPQHF
>-|few|TRBJ1-3|TRBV18
TGTGCCAGCTCACCTAGGACATCGGACTCTGGAAACACCATATATTTT
CASSPRTSDSGNTIYF
>TRBD2|many|TRBJ2-2|TRBV7-8
TGTGCCAGCAGCTTAGCTCCTAGCGGGAGGGTGGTGTTGCCCGGGGAGCTGTTTTTT
CASSLAPSGRVVLPGELFF
>-|few|TRBJ1-2|TRBV7-6
TGTGCCAGTAGCGGTCGTTCGCAGGCGGGGAGAAAATATGGCTACACCTTC
CASSGRSQAGRKYGYTF
>-|few|TRBJ2-7|TRBV6-2/TRBV6-3
TGTGCCAGCAGCCCCGGAATATACGAGCAGTACTTC
CASSPGIYEQYF
>-|many|TRBJ1-2|TRBV10-2
TGCGCCAGCACCCGTCCCGGGACTGTGGCGACCTTC
CASTRPGTVATF
>-|many|TRBJ1-1|TRBV20-1
TGCAGTGCTAACAGACCGAACACTGAAGCTTTCTTT
CSANRPNTEAFF
>TRBD1|few|TRBJ2-4|TRBV28
TGTGCCAGCATTCCGGGACAGGGGGCGCGGAGGTCGGGCATTCAGTACTTC
CASIPGQGARRSGIQYF
>-|many|TRBJ1-6|TRBV2
TGTGCCAGCAGGCGTCAGGGGACTAATTCACCCCTCCACTTT
CASRRQGTNSPLHF
>-|many|TRBJ2-7|TRBV12-3/TRBV12-4
TGTGCCAGCAGTAAGGACAATTACGAGCAGTACTTC
CASSKDNYEQYF